This T cell receptor (beta chain) was profiled in a study of T cell clones after liver transplantation. Study-level points and caveats: Conclusions were preliminary, with small, heterogeneous patient groups. Rather than being deleted, graft donor-reactive T cells may have moved into the graft. Compared with third party-reactive sequences, donor-reactive ones declined more, independent of withdrawal success.

The V end was cut by 2 bases, the J end by 2 bases, with 5 bases between. From germline, CDR1 is SNHLY and CDR2 FYNNEI. The CDR3 length is 13 residues. Sequencing was performed with immunoSEQ multiplex PCR; in TCRdb, only in-frame clones are kept and a portion is missing. The sample yields over 45,000 clones, roughly 74% seen once. This clone occurred a few times. The antigen is not known. The rearrangement joins TRBV2 to TRBJ2-3; no clear D gene. Here the sequenced sample was CD4+ T cells from blood, taken around 54 months after liver transplant. This sequence was found in a human patient who received a liver transplant. The graft donor may account for some of the T cells. The CDR3 reads CASSEWYTDTQYF. CDR3 coding DNA: TGTGCCAGCAGTGAATGGTACACAGATACGCAGTATTTT.